The entry below describes one TCR beta chain. The record originates from a study of OX40 agonist ivuxolimab in advanced cancers. The V gene lost 1 base and the J gene lost 3 bases, with 12 bases spanning the gap. CDR1 and CDR2 from the germline V gene are GTSNPN and SVGIG (reference sequence). The CDR3 runs to 15 residues. TCRdb's table, derived via immunoSEQ multiplex PCR, lists solely in-frame clones and lacks some. Of some 9,800 clones listed, around 70% are singletons. The material sequenced was CD4+ or CD8+ T cells sorted from blood, taken in a trial of the OX40 agonist ivuxolimab. The genes are TRBV30 and TRBJ2-2, with TRBD1 as a possible D gene (6 bases). The source is an adult with an advanced solid tumor such as melanoma, head and neck, liver or kidney cancer. This chain's CDR3 is CAWSEQGRDTGELFF. In DNA, the CDR3 is TGTGCCTGGAGTGAACAGGGTCGGGACACCGGGGAGCTGTTTTTT.